Shown below are 8 T cell receptor beta chains from a single sample sequenced in a study of Tregs in tolerant kidney transplant recipients. The repertoire was sequenced with immunoSEQ multiplex PCR; TCRdb's copy has only in-frame clones and lacks some. Seen here are 68,000 or so clones, about four fifths observed once, and the top ten hold 4.5% to 5.5%. The specimen was CD4+ T cells from blood. Receptors originate from a human donor in good health.

V usage is TRBV19 and J usage is TRBJ1-2, with TRBD1 identical over 8 bases. Germline CDR1 and CDR2: LNHDA and SQIVND (reference sequence). Trimming at V came to 4 bases and at J to 3 bases, leaving 7 bases not matched to a gene. The CDR3 has 15 residues. CDR3 DNA sequence: TGTGCCAGTAGTAACCCCAGGGGGCTGGACTATGGCTACACCTTC. It is translated as CASSNPRGLDYGYTF.

The chain carries TRBV19 and TRBJ2-5; D possibly corresponds to TRBD2 (9 bases). This CDR3 has 16 residues. In germline, CDR1 is LNHDA, CDR2 SQIVND (reference sequence). V dropped 3 bases and J dropped 4 bases, with 18 bases sitting between them. CDR3 DNA: TGTGCCAGTAGTATCTATGCTAGCGGGACAGGAGAGACCCAGTACTTC. It codes for CASSIYASGTGETQYF.

The rearrangement links TRBV5-3 to TRBJ1-2, with unresolved D. TRBV5-3 is assigned to the ORF class and has an uncertain function. V was cut by 4 bases and J by 5 bases, with 6 bases left in between. The CDR3 is 11 residues long. The CDR3 spells CARSVRYGYTF. The CDR3 bases are TGTGCCAGAAGCGTGAGGTATGGCTACACCTTC.

The chain joins TRBV6-6 to TRBJ2-2, with a tentative D call TRBD2 (6 bases). V gave up 6 bases and J gave up 5 bases, with 16 bases separating them. CDR1 and CDR2 (germline): MNHNY, SVGAGI (reference sequence). The CDR3 length is 15 residues. Here the CDR3 DNA reads TGTGCCAGCAGACGACTAGAGGGATGGACCGGGGAGCTGTTTTTT. It codes for CASRRLEGWTGELFF.

This CDR3 reads CASSVEAVYSYEQYF. The CDR3 bases are TGTGCCAGCAGCGTAGAGGCAGTTTACTCCTACGAGCAGTACTTC. This chain connects TRBV9 to TRBJ2-7; D not resolved. The ends were cut back, 0 bases at V and 0 bases at J, with 10 bases in the middle. Germline V gene lookup returns CDR1 SGDLS and CDR2 YYNGEE. This CDR3 comprises 15 residues.

This clone has just one count. The rearrangement joins TRBV20-1 to TRBJ2-7; D tentatively fits TRBD1 or TRBD2 (5 bases each). Between the trimmed V and J ends, which lost 6 bases and 7 bases, there was a span of 13 bases. In germline, CDR1 is DFQATT, CDR2 SNEGSKA (reference sequence). This CDR3 has 11 residues. The CDR3 reads CSANRGREQYF. The CDR3 nucleotides are TGCAGTGCAAACCGGGGCAGAGAGCAGTACTTC.

The chain has TRBV27 and TRBJ1-5; 10 positions match TRBD1. The CDR3 is 15 amino acids. Trimming removed 4 bases from V and 4 bases from J; junction bases left unmatched: 4. The V gene's germline CDR1 is MNHEY and CDR2 SMNVEV (reference sequence). The CDR3 nucleotides read TGTGCCAGCAGTTCTCGACAGGGGGCGAATCAGCCCCAGCATTTT. This encodes CASSSRQGANQPQHF.

This clone showed up many times. J is TRBJ1-1 and V is TRBV6-5; D perhaps matches TRBD1 (5 bases). V was pared by 2 bases and J by 3 bases, with 16 bases between. CDR1 MNHEY and CDR2 SVGAGI come from the germline V gene. CDR3 size: 16 residues. The CDR3 is CASSYAGAGKDTEAFF. CDR3 nucleotides: TGTGCCAGCAGTTACGCCGGGGCGGGGAAGGACACTGAAGCTTTCTTT.